The sequence of this T cell receptor (beta chain) was determined in a study of glioma-infiltrating T cells. Study-level points and caveats: Tissue and blood shared very few CDR3 sequences. Gliomas, especially low-grade, showed above-expected tissue-blood divergence; non-neoplastic patients showed below.

Germline V gene data show CDR1 as SGHVS and CDR2 as FNYEAQ. The CDR3 consists of 14 residues. Using RNA template, CDR3s of TCR alpha and beta were amplified with iRepertoire arm-PCR. One-step reverse transcription and amplification started from around 100-400 ng of tissue mRNA or PBMC total RNA. One entry per CDR3 protein results from TCRdb running MiXCR on the multiplex PCR reads. The table records over 90,000 distinct CDR3 sequences, about 28% of them present only once. Points on this clonotype: The antigen remains unidentified. One junction end does not reproduce the germline sequence, and a read error may be involved.

This chain joins TRBV7-6 and TRBJ2-5; 8 bases are shared with TRBD1. What was sequenced was glioma tissue, nonneoplastic brain tissue, or PBMCs (not recorded which). This sequence was found in a human donor with low-grade glioma or glioblastoma, undergoing nonglioma brain surgery, or in good health (not recorded which). This chain's CDR3 is CASSSRTGKEAQYF. The CDR3 region has the DNA TGTGCCAGCAGCTCGAGGACAGGGAAAGAGGCCCAGTACTTC.